This TCR beta chain was profiled in a study of T cells in localized non-small cell lung cancer. Findings and caveats of the study: The highest T cell clonality was in uninvolved adjacent lung, above tumor.

TCRdb's table, derived via immunoSEQ multiplex PCR, lists solely in-frame clones and lacks some. Of around 6,400 clones in the sample, under 55% were seen once. The germline V gene has CDR1 KGHSH and CDR2 LQKENI. This CDR3 contains 14 residues. With regard to this clone: Its antigen is as yet unknown. An end of the junction differs from the germline gene, which may be a read error.

The clonotype originates from a man between 40 and 75 years old with stage I lung adenocarcinoma. The material was lymph node tissue, obtained before any cancer treatment. This chain joins TRBV18 and TRBJ1-6, with TRBD1 identical over 8 bases. The CDR3 DNA reads TGTGCCAGCTCCCCAGGGACAGGCAATTCACTCCTCCACTTT. Its protein product is CASSPGTGNSLLHF.